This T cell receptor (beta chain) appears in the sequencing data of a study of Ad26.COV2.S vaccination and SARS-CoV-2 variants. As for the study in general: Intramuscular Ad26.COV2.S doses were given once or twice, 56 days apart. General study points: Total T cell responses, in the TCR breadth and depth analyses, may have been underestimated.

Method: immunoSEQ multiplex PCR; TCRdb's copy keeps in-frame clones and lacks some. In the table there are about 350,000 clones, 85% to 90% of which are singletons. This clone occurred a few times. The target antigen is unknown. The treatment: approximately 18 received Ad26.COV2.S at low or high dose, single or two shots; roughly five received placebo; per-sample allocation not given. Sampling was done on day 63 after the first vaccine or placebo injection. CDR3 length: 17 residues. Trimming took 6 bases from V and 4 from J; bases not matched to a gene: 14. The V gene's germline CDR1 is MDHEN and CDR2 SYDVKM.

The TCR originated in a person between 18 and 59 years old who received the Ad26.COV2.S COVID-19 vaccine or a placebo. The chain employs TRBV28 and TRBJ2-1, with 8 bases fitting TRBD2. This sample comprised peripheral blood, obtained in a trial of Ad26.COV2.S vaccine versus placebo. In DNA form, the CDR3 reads TGTGCCAGCAGCCGATCCCCTCGGGAGGGCCTTTACAATGAGCAGTTCTTC. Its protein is CASSRSPREGLYNEQFF.